This passage covers 21 T cell receptor beta chains from one sample sequenced in a study of blood T cell repertoires in COVID-19. The protocol was immunoSEQ multiplex PCR, while the TCRdb copy is restricted to in-frame clones and leaves out a portion. The table lists 250,000 to 300,000 clones, less than 90% of them singletons, with approximately 12% in the top ten. The sample comprised peripheral blood. The receptors derive from a woman in her 30s with COVID-19, enrolled during active disease.

This clone was detected once. V gene TRBV5-1 combines with J gene TRBJ2-7; D not resolved. CDR1 and CDR2 (germline): SGHRS, YFSETQ. Trimming took 5 bases from V and 3 from J, leaving 18 bases between them. This CDR3 is 15 amino acids long. The CDR3 sequence: CASSPTALQVYEQYF. CDR3 DNA: TGCGCCAGCAGTCCAACGGCCCTTCAGGTCTACGAGCAGTACTTC.

CDR3 sequence (DNA): TGCAGCGTTGGGGGCAGGGCGCAAGAGACCCAGTACTTC. Protein sequence: CSVGGRAQETQYF. J is TRBJ2-5 and V is TRBV29-1; D is possibly TRBD1 (5 bases). This CDR3 contains 13 residues. Germline V gives CDR1 SQVTM, CDR2 ANQGSEA. Trimming left V 4 bases short and J 2 bases short, with 11 bases between.

The DNA of the CDR3 is TGTGCCAGCAGCCCGTACGACAGCCAAGAGACCCAGTACTTC. This gives the protein CASSPYDSQETQYF. The V and J genes are TRBV5-4 and TRBJ2-5, with a tentative D call TRBD1 (5 bases). This CDR3 has 14 amino acids. V was shortened by 4 bases and J by 1 base, with 11 bases between the two germline ends. Germline V gene lookup returns CDR1 SGHNT and CDR2 YYREEE (reference sequence). The entire variable domain, with the rest obtained from reference TRBV5-4 and TRBJ2-5, is as follows: ETGVTQSPTHLIKTRGQQVTLRCSSQSGHNTVSWYQQALGQGPQFIFQYYREEENGRGNFPPRFSGLQFPNYSSELNVNALELDDSALYLCASSPYDSQETQYFGPGTRLLVL.

The chain recombines TRBV7-9 with TRBJ2-7; D ambiguous. Germline-derived CDR1 and CDR2 are SEHNR and FQNEAQ (reference sequence). Deletions cut 0 bases from V and 5 bases from J, with 5 bases between. CDR3 size: 12 residues. Here the CDR3 DNA reads TGTGCCAGCAGCTTAGCGCTAGACGAGCAGTACTTC. This sequence encodes CASSLALDEQYF.

The V and J genes are TRBV29-1 and TRBJ1-2; D is unclear. The V gene's germline CDR1 is SQVTM and CDR2 ANQGSEA. This CDR3 is built from 18 residues. V lost 5 bases to trimming and J lost 0 bases, with 25 bases between them. CDR3 sequence reads: CSVPPSGKVSLSNYGYTF. The CDR3 DNA reads as TGCAGCGTTCCCCCCTCGGGGAAAGTTAGCCTGTCTAACTATGGCTACACCTTC.

The chain has TRBV10-3 and TRBJ2-7, with 8 positions matching TRBD1. Trimming took 8 bases from V and 2 from J; bases not matched to a gene: 2. Germline CDR1 is ENHRY and CDR2 is SYGVKD. The CDR3 is 12 residues long. CDR3 sequence: CAIGTGAYEQYF. CDR3 DNA: TGTGCCATCGGGACAGGTGCCTACGAGCAGTACTTC.

The count of this clone is one. The genes are TRBV9 and TRBJ1-6, with 8 bases lining up with TRBD1. The CDR3 extends over 15 amino acids. Germline assignment: CDR1 SGDLS and CDR2 YYNGEE. With 3 bases clipped from V and 9 bases from J, the junction kept 8 bases outside the gene matches. CDR3 sequence (DNA): TGTGCCAGCAGCGAACAGGGGGACGCGGGTTCACCCCTCCACTTT. Translated, it gives CASSEQGDAGSPLHF.

V and J are TRBV19 and TRBJ2-7; 8 bases are a match to TRBD2. V was clipped by 1 base and J by 3 bases; unmatched bases: 8. The CDR3 is made up of 16 amino acids. Germline V gives CDR1 LNHDA, CDR2 SQIVND (reference sequence). The CDR3 sequence: CASSIGGTSGYYEQYF. CDR3 nucleotides: TGTGCCAGTAGTATAGGGGGAACTAGCGGATACTACGAGCAGTACTTC.

The chain combines TRBV28 with TRBJ1-6; no clear D. CDR1 and CDR2 (germline): MDHEN, SYDVKM. V lost 7 bases and J lost 11, with 18 bases in between. This CDR3 region has 14 residues. This CDR3 reads CASTRLGGSPPLHF. The CDR3 nucleotides are TGTGCCAGCACGCGGCTTGGAGGGAGCCCACCCCTCCACTTT. Full variable domain (missing parts from reference TRBV28 and TRBJ1-6): DVKVTQSSRYLVKRTGEKVFLECVQDMDHENMFWYRQDPGLGLRLIYFSYDVKMKEKGDIPEGYSVSREKKERFSLILESASTNQTSMYLCASTRLGGSPPLHFGNGTRLTVT.

This clone came up once. V is TRBV7-9 and J is TRBJ1-3; D is uncertain. Trimming left V 4 bases short and J 7 bases short, with 14 bases between. The length of the CDR3 is 14 residues. The V gene's germline CDR1 is SEHNR and CDR2 FQNEAQ (reference sequence). The CDR3 is CASSWVGLENTIYF. As DNA, the CDR3 is TGTGCCAGCAGCTGGGTCGGTCTGGAGAACACCATATATTTT.

This chain connects TRBV6-5 to TRBJ1-1; perhaps TRBD1 as D (6 bases). Germline CDR1 MNHEY, CDR2 SVGAGI. V shed 2 bases and J shed 4 bases, with 14 bases lying between them. The CDR3 consists of 15 residues. The CDR3: CASSYGSGGRTEAFF. The CDR3 coding sequence is TGTGCCAGCAGTTACGGGTCGGGGGGGCGCACTGAAGCTTTCTTT.

The V and J genes are TRBV5-7 and TRBJ2-3, with 8 bases matching TRBD1. TRBV5-7 is flagged as an ORF with uncertain function. V was pared by 4 bases and J by 4 bases, with 5 bases of the junction left unmatched. This CDR3 has 14 residues. The DNA for the CDR3 is TGTGCCAGCAGCCTGGACAGGGACGCAGATACGCAGTATTTT. It is translated as CASSLDRDADTQYF.

The chain couples TRBV6-5 to TRBJ1-2; 7 positions match TRBD1. From germline, CDR1 is MNHEY and CDR2 SVGAGI. CDR3 length: 14 amino acids. The trim removed 6 bases at V and 0 bases at J, leaving 4 bases unmatched. The DNA of the CDR3 is TGTGCCAGCAGACGACAGGGATCTAACTATGGCTACACCTTC. This codes for CASRRQGSNYGYTF.

This clone was seen a handful of times. The V gene is TRBV7-6, the J gene TRBJ1-1; TRBD1 matches at 7 bases. V was clipped by 1 base and J by 7 bases; unmatched bases: 0. The CDR3 has 12 residues. CDR1 and CDR2 (germline): SGHVS, FNYEAQ. The CDR3 DNA follows: TGTGCCAGCAGCTTAGGGGACAGTGAAGCTTTCTTT. Protein: CASSLGDSEAFF.

The CDR3 coding sequence is TGTGCCAGCAAAGTGGGACAAAGCACCTACAATGAGCAGTTCTTC. It codes for CASKVGQSTYNEQFF. The chain joins TRBV6-5 to TRBJ2-1; D is possibly TRBD1 (6 bases). V lost 7 bases to trimming and J lost 2 bases, with 15 bases between them. Germline V gene data show CDR1 as MNHEY and CDR2 as SVGAGI. The CDR3 totals 15 residues.

This chain uses TRBV10-2 with TRBJ1-1; 7 bases are shared with TRBD1. The CDR3 is 12 residues long. From germline, CDR1 is WSHSY and CDR2 SAAADI. The J segment lost 5 bases and the V segment lost 6 bases, leaving 3 bases of the junction unmatched. The CDR3 spells CASRAGGTEAFF. CDR3 bases: TGCGCCAGCAGGGCAGGGGGGACTGAAGCTTTCTTT.

CDR3: CARSLAGVNTEAFF. The CDR3, as DNA: TGTGCCAGAAGCTTGGCCGGGGTTAACACTGAAGCTTTCTTT. The chain is built from TRBV5-3 and TRBJ1-1; D call uncertain. TRBV5-3 is assigned to the ORF class and has an uncertain function. CDR3 length: 14 amino acids. Trimming took 0 bases from V and 2 from J, leaving 8 bases between them.

This chain uses TRBV18 with TRBJ1-4; no firm D call. CDR1 KGHSH and CDR2 LQKENI come from the germline V gene. Deletions cut 6 bases from V and 4 bases from J, with 12 bases between. The CDR3 contains 14 residues. The CDR3 nucleotides are TGTGCCAGCTCTTCGGGAGGCTATAATGAAAAACTGTTTTTT. This codes for CASSSGGYNEKLFF.

The CDR3 region has the DNA TGTGCCAGCTCACCGAGGGGGCTCAGCACAGATACGCAGTATTTT. The encoded protein is CASSPRGLSTDTQYF. This chain links TRBV18 with TRBJ2-3, with 7 bases that match TRBD1. Germline V lookup: CDR1 KGHSH, CDR2 LQKENI. V was pared by 3 bases and J by 0 bases, with 3 bases of the junction left unmatched. The CDR3 is made up of 15 amino acids.

The rearrangement uses TRBV11-2 and TRBJ2-5, with 11 bases that match TRBD2. Germline V lookup: CDR1 SGHAT, CDR2 FQNNGV. The CDR3 spans 16 residues. Trimming took 3 bases from V and 2 from J; bases not matched to a gene: 5. The CDR3 DNA reads as TGTGCCAGCAGCTTCTCTAGCGGGGGGCTTCAAGAGACCCAGTACTTC. Translating it yields CASSFSSGGLQETQYF.

This clone was seen a handful of times. The chain joins TRBV6-7 to TRBJ2-2; the D gene is possibly TRBD1 (6 bases). TRBV6-7 belongs to the ORF category, with a function that is uncertain. The CDR3 has 17 residues. Trimming removed 2 bases from V and 2 bases from J, with 15 bases in between. Here the CDR3 DNA reads TGTGCCAGCAGTTACACCTTACAGGGAAGAAACACCGGGGAGCTGTTTTTT. This codes for CASSYTLQGRNTGELFF.